Below, 28 T cell receptor beta chains from the same sample are listed, as sequenced in a study of blood T cell repertoires in COVID-19. The repertoire was sequenced with immunoSEQ multiplex PCR; TCRdb's copy has only in-frame clones and lacks some. Among some 450,000 clones, roughly 90% were seen once, and the ten largest hold 0.8% to 0.85%. The sequencing sample was made of peripheral blood. Receptors originate from a man in his late teens or twenties with COVID-19, enrolled during active disease.

The J gene is TRBJ2-5, the V gene TRBV19, with 9 positions matching TRBD2. With V trimmed by 8 bases and J by 2 bases, 3 bases remained unmatched. Germline assignment: CDR1 LNHDA and CDR2 SQIVND (reference sequence). This CDR3 has 13 residues. This CDR3 reads CASCSGRQETQYF. DNA for the CDR3: TGTGCCAGTTGTAGCGGGAGACAAGAGACCCAGTACTTC.

The chain joins TRBV2 to TRBJ2-1; TRBD2 aligns across 13 bases. The CDR3 is 14 residues long. Germline trimming cut 6 bases from V and 8 bases from J; bases unmatched to any gene: 4. Germline V lookup: CDR1 SNHLY, CDR2 FYNNEI. The CDR3 coding sequence is TGTGCCAGCAGCGGACTAGCGGGAGCAGATGAGCAGTTCTTC. Its translation is CASSGLAGADEQFF. Full variable domain (outside the CDR3, taken from reference TRBV2 and TRBJ2-1): EPEVTQTPSHQVTQMGQEVILRCVPISNHLYFYWYRQILGQKVEFLVSFYNNEISEKSEIFDDQFSVERPDGSNFTLKIRSTKLEDSAMYFCASSGLAGADEQFFGPGTRLTVL.

V usage is TRBV28 and J usage is TRBJ1-4, with a weak D call TRBD1 (5 bases). Germline V lookup: CDR1 MDHEN, CDR2 SYDVKM. This CDR3 is 13 amino acids long. Trimming pared 8 bases from V and 7 bases from J, leaving 14 bases between. The CDR3 sequence: CASQSSGAEKLFF. In DNA, the CDR3 is TGTGCCAGCCAGTCTTCTGGGGCTGAAAAACTGTTTTTT.

The count of this clone is one. The V call is TRBV3-1 (or the pseudogene TRBV3-2), the J call TRBJ1-2, with 7 bases fitting TRBD1. V trimming: 1 base; J trimming: 5 bases; junction bases outside the gene matches: 1. The CDR3 has 13 residues. The germline V gene has CDR1 LGHDT and CDR2 YNNKEL (reference sequence). CDR3 DNA sequence: TGTGCCAGCAGCCAAGCACAGGGGTATGGCTACACCTTC. It encodes CASSQAQGYGYTF.

This clone was counted between two and nine times. The same CDR3 can be traced to other DNA sequences in this sample. The chain carries TRBV3-1 (or the pseudogene TRBV3-2) and TRBJ2-2, with no clear D. V was pared by 6 bases and J by 5 bases, with 7 bases between. This CDR3 has 12 amino acids. Germline loops: CDR1 LGHDT, CDR2 YNNKEL (reference sequence). CDR3 coding DNA: TGTGCCAGCAGTCTTATAACCGGGGAGCTGTTTTTT. It yields the protein CASSLITGELFF.

The rearrangement joins TRBV12-3 or TRBV12-4 to TRBJ1-1; possible D gene TRBD1, 6 bases. CDR3 length equals 12 residues. V gave up 4 bases and J gave up 11 bases, with 14 bases separating them. The CDR3 nucleotides are TGTGCCAGCAGTTCGCAGGGGATTGGGGCTTTCTTT. This sequence encodes CASSSQGIGAFF.

Here the CDR3 DNA reads TGTGCCAGCAGCTTTCGGGGGAACACTGAAGCTTTCTTT. Its translation is CASSFRGNTEAFF. This chain links TRBV11-1 with TRBJ1-1; D gene uncertain. The CDR3 runs to 13 residues. Germline V gene lookup returns CDR1 SGHAT and CDR2 FQDESV (reference sequence). V was trimmed by 3 bases and J by 1 base, leaving 6 bases between them. Based on the CDR3 plus reference TRBV11-1 and TRBJ1-1, the full variable domain is EAEVAQSPRYKITEKSQAVAFWCDPISGHATLYWYRQILGQGPELLVQFQDESVVDDSQLPKDRFSAERLKGVDSTLKIQPAELGDSAMYLCASSFRGNTEAFFGQGTRLTVV.

The chain uses TRBV5-1 and TRBJ2-5, with TRBD2 as a possible D gene (5 bases). Deletions cut 3 bases from V and 4 bases from J, with 13 bases between. CDR1 is SGHRS, CDR2 YFSETQ, per germline. This CDR3 spans 14 amino acids. CDR3 coding DNA: TGCGCCAGCAGCTGGGGTCGCGGGCTAGAGACCCAGTACTTC. Protein: CASSWGRGLETQYF.

The chain couples TRBV6-2 or TRBV6-3 to TRBJ2-7, with TRBD2 matching 11 bases. The CDR3 length is 15 residues. CDR1 and CDR2 from the germline V gene are MNHEY and SVGEGT. V lost 1 base, J lost 4 bases, and 3 bases stayed unmatched. CDR3 in DNA: TGTGCCAGCAGTTACTTCCGGACTAGCGGGTACGAGCAGTACTTC. Its protein product is CASSYFRTSGYEQYF.

This chain uses TRBV20-1 with TRBJ2-3; 7 bases match TRBD1. The CDR3 contains 17 residues. Trimming cost V 3 bases and J 2 bases; bases outside gene matches: 14. Germline V gene lookup returns CDR1 DFQATT and CDR2 SNEGSKA (reference sequence). The CDR3, as DNA: TGCAGTGCTAGTCGGCAGGGGGAGCGTGGCTCCACAGATACGCAGTATTTT. As protein: CSASRQGERGSTDTQYF.

Note on this clone: Within the sample, other DNA sequences also encode this same CDR3. The chain carries TRBV11-2 and TRBJ1-1; D not certain. V was clipped by 2 bases and J by 4 bases, with 8 bases between them. This CDR3 is built from 13 residues. Looked up from germline, CDR1 is SGHAT and CDR2 is FQNNGV. CDR3 nucleotides: TGTGCCAGCAGCTTATCGGGTTCCACTGAAGCTTTCTTT. Protein product: CASSLSGSTEAFF.

The chain combines TRBV5-1 with TRBJ2-5; TRBD2 matches 7 bases. V was clipped by 4 bases and J by 4 bases; unmatched bases: 4. The CDR3 is 13 residues long. Germline V gene sequence: CDR1 SGHRS, CDR2 YFSETQ. CDR3 sequence: CASSLWGGETQYF. DNA of the CDR3: TGCGCCAGCAGCCTCTGGGGGGGAGAGACCCAGTACTTC.

This clone has just one count. The chain has TRBV12-3 or TRBV12-4 and TRBJ1-1; D is uncertain. This CDR3 is built from 12 residues. V was trimmed by 5 bases and J by 1 base, leaving 5 bases between them. The CDR3 coding sequence is TGTGCCAGCAGTGCGGGGAACACTGAAGCTTTCTTT. Translation gives CASSAGNTEAFF.

This rearrangement joins TRBV7-6 to TRBJ2-2; TRBD2 matches at 14 bases. Germline trimming cut 5 bases from V and 7 bases from J; bases unmatched to any gene: 18. This CDR3 has 20 residues. Germline CDR1 is SGHVS and CDR2 is FNYEAQ. The CDR3 DNA sequence: TGTGCCAGCAGCCAACAGATGGGACTAGCGGGGGCCGGCCGTGGCGGGGAGCTGTTTTTT. This encodes CASSQQMGLAGAGRGGELFF.

This rearrangement joins TRBV7-9 to TRBJ2-7; D is undetermined. V gave up 5 bases and J gave up 5 bases, with 10 bases separating them. The germline gives CDR1 SEHNR, CDR2 FQNEAQ (reference sequence). The CDR3 contains 12 residues. The CDR3 DNA reads as TGTGCCAGCAGCCCCCCGTCTAACGAGCAGTACTTC. It is translated as CASSPPSNEQYF.

The V call is TRBV19, the J call TRBJ2-7; D might be TRBD2 (6 bases). The length of the CDR3 is 12 residues. The V end was cut by 10 bases, the J end by 1 base, with 11 bases between. In germline, CDR1 is LNHDA, CDR2 SQIVND (reference sequence). CDR3 sequence: CATSGGSYEQYF. The CDR3 DNA sequence: TGTGCCACCTCCGGAGGGTCCTACGAGCAGTACTTC.

This clone appeared once. This chain links TRBV27 with TRBJ1-2; D is unclear. Trimming shortened V by 4 bases and J by 3 bases, and 9 bases separated the two germline ends. CDR3 length: 13 residues. The V gene's germline CDR1 is MNHEY and CDR2 SMNVEV (reference sequence). CDR3 loop: CASSSMGYYGYTF. Written as DNA, the CDR3 is TGTGCCAGCAGTTCGATGGGCTACTATGGCTACACCTTC.

This chain joins TRBV11-2 and TRBJ2-1, with 10 bases identical to TRBD2. This CDR3 comprises 15 residues. Trimming cost V 3 bases and J 6 bases; bases outside gene matches: 5. Germline V CDR1 and CDR2: SGHAT, FQNNGV. CDR3 sequence: CASSLGLAKANEQFF. CDR3 nucleotide sequence: TGTGCCAGCAGCTTGGGACTAGCGAAAGCCAATGAGCAGTTCTTC. Using reference TRBV11-2 and TRBJ2-1 for the parts outside the CDR3, the full variable domain is EAGVAQSPRYKIIEKRQSVAFWCNPISGHATLYWYQQILGQGPKLLIQFQNNGVVDDSQLPKDRFSAERLKGVDSTLKIQPAKLEDSAVYLCASSLGLAKANEQFFGPGTRLTVL.

Details on this clone: The sample holds other DNA sequences that translate to the same CDR3. The CDR3 DNA reads as TGCGCCAGCGGGAGGGGAACAGATACGCAGTATTTT. As protein: CASGRGTDTQYF. The gene calls are TRBV10-1 and TRBJ2-3, with TRBD2 identical over 7 bases. This CDR3 comprises 12 residues. Germline assignment: CDR1 WNHNN and CDR2 SYGVQD (reference sequence). Losses at the gene ends were 8 bases for V and 3 bases for J; bases not matched to a gene: 2.

This sequence joins TRBV5-1 and TRBJ1-1; TRBD1 might be the D (6 bases). The V gene's germline CDR1 is SGHRS and CDR2 YFSETQ. The germline V and J ends were trimmed by 4 bases and 2 bases, with 9 bases remaining between them. The CDR3 is 13 amino acids. The CDR3 spells CASSAQGNTEAFF. Written as DNA, the CDR3 is TGCGCCAGCAGCGCACAGGGAAACACTGAAGCTTTCTTT.

The chain employs TRBV7-9 and TRBJ2-7; the D gene is possibly TRBD2 (6 bases). CDR3 length: 14 amino acids. The V gene lost 3 bases and the J gene lost 5 bases, with 14 bases spanning the gap. CDR1 SEHNR and CDR2 FQNEAQ come from the germline V gene (reference sequence). CDR3 residues: CASSFSSAQDEQYF. CDR3 nucleotides: TGTGCCAGCAGCTTCTCTAGCGCGCAAGACGAGCAGTACTTC. The full variable domain, completed using reference TRBV7-9 and TRBJ2-7, is DTGVSQNPRHKITKRGQNVTFRCDPISEHNRLYWYRQTLGQGPEFLTYFQNEAQLEKSRLLSDRFSAERPKGSFSTLEIQRTEQGDSAMYLCASSFSSAQDEQYFGPGTRLTVT.

V is TRBV6-5 and J is TRBJ2-2; TRBD1 matches at 7 bases. V was pared by 6 bases and J by 3 bases, with 7 bases of the junction left unmatched. CDR1 is MNHEY and CDR2 is SVGAGI in the germline V gene. There are 15 residues in the CDR3. As DNA, the CDR3 is TGTGCCAGCAGCATAGGGGGCGCGGACACCGGGGAGCTGTTTTTT. Translated: CASSIGGADTGELFF.

The chain employs TRBV18 and TRBJ1-1; D gene uncertain. Trimming took 3 bases from V and 4 from J, leaving 9 bases between them. The CDR3 runs to 13 residues. Germline CDR1 reads KGHSH; CDR2 reads LQKENI. This CDR3 reads CASSPSSSTEAFF. In nucleotides, the CDR3 is TGTGCCAGCTCACCCTCCAGTTCCACTGAAGCTTTCTTT.

In this sample, this clone turned up once. The chain is built from TRBV7-9 and TRBJ2-1; 9 nucleotides line up with TRBD2. Trimming removed 1 base from V and 4 bases from J; junction bases left unmatched: 5. CDR3 length: 16 amino acids. The germline CDR1 and CDR2 sequences are SEHNR and FQNEAQ (reference sequence). The CDR3 is CASSLDPSGEYNEQFF. CDR3 DNA sequence: TGTGCCAGCAGCTTAGACCCTAGCGGGGAGTACAATGAGCAGTTCTTC.

The rearrangement uses TRBV6-1 and TRBJ1-2; D ambiguous. Germline CDR1 reads MNHNS; CDR2 reads SASEGT. There are 12 residues in the CDR3. V lost 3 bases to trimming and J lost 7 bases, with 9 bases between them. CDR3 region: CASSERVGGYTF. In DNA form, the CDR3 reads TGTGCCAGCAGTGAGAGGGTAGGTGGCTACACCTTC.

The gene calls are TRBV27 and TRBJ1-1; tentative D call: TRBD1 (6 bases). Germline V gene data show CDR1 as MNHEY and CDR2 as SMNVEV (reference sequence). This CDR3 contains 15 residues. Trimming shortened V by 1 base and J by 0 bases, and 9 bases separated the two germline ends. The CDR3 nucleotides are TGTGCCAGCAGTTTATATGGACAGATGAACACTGAAGCTTTCTTT. Encoded protein: CASSLYGQMNTEAFF.

The chain is built from TRBV19 and TRBJ1-2, with no clear D. V lost 5 bases to trimming and J lost 4 bases, with 17 bases between them. CDR1 is LNHDA, CDR2 SQIVND, per germline (reference sequence). The CDR3 extends over 15 amino acids. The chain's CDR3 is CASSHPPRNIYGYTF. DNA for the CDR3: TGTGCCAGTAGTCACCCCCCCCGTAACATCTATGGCTACACCTTC.

This clone was recorded once. CDR3 loop: CASSLGGQGTTSGANVLTF. In DNA form, the CDR3 reads TGTGCCAGCAGCTTAGGAGGACAGGGTACAACCTCTGGGGCCAACGTCCTGACTTTC. The chain links TRBV7-8 to TRBJ2-6; TRBD1 aligns across 8 bases. Germline values: CDR1 SGHVS, CDR2 FQNEAQ. This CDR3 is built from 19 residues. After removal of 1 base from V and 0 bases from J, the junction contained 8 bases not matched to a gene.